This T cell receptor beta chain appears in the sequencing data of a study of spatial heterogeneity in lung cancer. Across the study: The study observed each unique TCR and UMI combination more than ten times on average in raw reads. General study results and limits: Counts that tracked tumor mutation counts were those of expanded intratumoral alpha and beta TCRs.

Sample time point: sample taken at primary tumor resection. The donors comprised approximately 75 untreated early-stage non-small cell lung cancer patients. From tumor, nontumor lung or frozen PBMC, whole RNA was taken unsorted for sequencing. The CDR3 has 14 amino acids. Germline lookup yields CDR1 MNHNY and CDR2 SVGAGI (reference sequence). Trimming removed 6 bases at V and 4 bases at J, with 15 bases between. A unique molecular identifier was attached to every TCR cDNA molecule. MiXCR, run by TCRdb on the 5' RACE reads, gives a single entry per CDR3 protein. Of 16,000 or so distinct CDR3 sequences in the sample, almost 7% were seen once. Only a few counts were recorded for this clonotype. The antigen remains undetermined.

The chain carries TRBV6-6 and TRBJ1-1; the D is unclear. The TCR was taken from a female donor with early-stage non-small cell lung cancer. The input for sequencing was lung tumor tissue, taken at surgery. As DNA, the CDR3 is TGTGCCAGCAGCCCTCTGGGCCCGCCCACTGAAGCTTTCTTT. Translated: CASSPLGPPTEAFF.